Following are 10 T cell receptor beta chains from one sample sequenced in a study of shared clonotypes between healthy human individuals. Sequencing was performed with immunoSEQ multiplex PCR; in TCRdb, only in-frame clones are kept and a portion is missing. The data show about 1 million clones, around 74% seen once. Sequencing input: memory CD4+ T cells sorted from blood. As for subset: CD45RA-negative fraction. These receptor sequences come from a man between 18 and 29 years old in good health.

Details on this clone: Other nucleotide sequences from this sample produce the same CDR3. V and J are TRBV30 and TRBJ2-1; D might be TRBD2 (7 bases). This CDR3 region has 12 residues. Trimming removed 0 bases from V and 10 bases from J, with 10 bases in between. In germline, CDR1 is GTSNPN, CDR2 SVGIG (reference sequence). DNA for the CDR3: TGTGCCTGGAGTGTTTGGGGGGGCGAGCAGTTCTTC. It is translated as CAWSVWGGEQFF.

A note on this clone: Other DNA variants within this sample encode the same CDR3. Written as DNA, the CDR3 is TGTGCCAGCAGCTTAGGAGGGAGGGAGACCCAGTACTTC. This translates into CASSLGGRETQYF. The genes are TRBV11-3 and TRBJ2-5; weak D call: TRBD2 (6 bases). Deletions cut 1 base from V and 5 bases from J, with 8 bases between. This CDR3 region has 13 residues. Germline CDR1 reads SGHNT; CDR2 reads YENEEA.

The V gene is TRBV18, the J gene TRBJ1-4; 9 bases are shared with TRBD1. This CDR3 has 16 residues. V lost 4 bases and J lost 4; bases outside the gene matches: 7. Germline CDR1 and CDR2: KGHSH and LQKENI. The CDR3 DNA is TGTGCCAGCTCACGGCTCCTGGGACAGGGTAATGAAAAACTGTTTTTT. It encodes CASSRLLGQGNEKLFF.

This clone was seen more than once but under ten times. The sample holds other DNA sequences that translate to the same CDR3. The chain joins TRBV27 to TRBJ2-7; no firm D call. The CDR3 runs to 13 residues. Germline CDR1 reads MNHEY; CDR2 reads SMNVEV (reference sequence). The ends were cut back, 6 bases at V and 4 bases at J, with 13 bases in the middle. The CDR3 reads CASRRTVGYEQYF. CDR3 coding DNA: TGTGCCAGCAGGAGGACCGTTGGATACGAGCAGTACTTC.

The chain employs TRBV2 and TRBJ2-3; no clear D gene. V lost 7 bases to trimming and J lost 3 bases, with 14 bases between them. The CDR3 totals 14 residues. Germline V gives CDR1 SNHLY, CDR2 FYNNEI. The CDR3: CASTAESSTDTQYF. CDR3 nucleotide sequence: TGTGCCAGCACCGCCGAGTCCTCTACAGATACGCAGTATTTT.

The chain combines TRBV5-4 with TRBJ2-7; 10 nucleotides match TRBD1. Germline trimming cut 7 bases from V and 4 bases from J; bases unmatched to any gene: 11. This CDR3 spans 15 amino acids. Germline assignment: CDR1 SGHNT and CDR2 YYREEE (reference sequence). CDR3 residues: CASGIGQGGRYEQYF. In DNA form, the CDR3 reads TGTGCCAGCGGGATAGGACAGGGGGGACGATACGAGCAGTACTTC.

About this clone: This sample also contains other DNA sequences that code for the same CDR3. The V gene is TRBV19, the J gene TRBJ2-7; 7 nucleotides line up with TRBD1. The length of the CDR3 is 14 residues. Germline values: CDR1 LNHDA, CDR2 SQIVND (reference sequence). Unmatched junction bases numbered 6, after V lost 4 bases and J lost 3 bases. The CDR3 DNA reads TGTGCCAGTAGTAGGACAGGACCAGGCTACGAGCAGTACTTC. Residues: CASSRTGPGYEQYF.

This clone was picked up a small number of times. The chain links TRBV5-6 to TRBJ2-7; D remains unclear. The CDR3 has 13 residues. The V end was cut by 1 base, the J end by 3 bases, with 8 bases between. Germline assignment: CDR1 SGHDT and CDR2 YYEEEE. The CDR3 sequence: CASSLFDVYEQYF. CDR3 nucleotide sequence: TGTGCCAGCAGCTTGTTCGATGTCTACGAGCAGTACTTC.

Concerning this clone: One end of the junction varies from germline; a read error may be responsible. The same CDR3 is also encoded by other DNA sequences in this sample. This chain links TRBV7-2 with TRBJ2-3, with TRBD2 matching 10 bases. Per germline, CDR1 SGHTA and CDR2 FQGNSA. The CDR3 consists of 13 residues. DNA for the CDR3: TGTGCCAGCAGCCTAGCGGGAGCAGATACGCAGTATTTT. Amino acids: CASSLAGADTQYF. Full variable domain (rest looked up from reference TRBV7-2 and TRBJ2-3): GAGVSQSPSNKVTEKGKDVELRCDPISGHTALYWYRQSLGQGLEFLIYFQGNSAPDKSGLPSDRFSAERTGGSVSTLTIQRTQQEDSAVYLCASSLAGADTQYFGPGTRLTVL.

This CDR3 is CASSFAGGPTEAFF. The CDR3 nucleotides are TGCGCCAGCAGCTTCGCTGGGGGACCCACTGAAGCTTTCTTT. The chain couples TRBV5-1 to TRBJ1-1, with a possible D match to TRBD1 (5 bases). Germline CDR1 SGHRS, CDR2 YFSETQ. V lost 2 bases and J lost 4, with 12 bases in between. CDR3 length: 14 residues.